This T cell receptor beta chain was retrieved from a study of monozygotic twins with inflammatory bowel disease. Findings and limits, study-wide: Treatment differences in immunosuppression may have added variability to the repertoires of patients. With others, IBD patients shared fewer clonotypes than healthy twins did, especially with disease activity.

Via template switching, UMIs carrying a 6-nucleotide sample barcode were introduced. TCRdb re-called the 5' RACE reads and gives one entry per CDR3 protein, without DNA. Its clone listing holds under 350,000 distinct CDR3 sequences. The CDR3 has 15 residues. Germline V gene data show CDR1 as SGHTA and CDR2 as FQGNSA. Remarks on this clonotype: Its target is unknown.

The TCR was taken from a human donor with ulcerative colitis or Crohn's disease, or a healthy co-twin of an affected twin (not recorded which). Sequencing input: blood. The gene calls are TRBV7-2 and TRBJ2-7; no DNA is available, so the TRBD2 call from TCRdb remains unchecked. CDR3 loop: CASSLRLAGVGEQYF.